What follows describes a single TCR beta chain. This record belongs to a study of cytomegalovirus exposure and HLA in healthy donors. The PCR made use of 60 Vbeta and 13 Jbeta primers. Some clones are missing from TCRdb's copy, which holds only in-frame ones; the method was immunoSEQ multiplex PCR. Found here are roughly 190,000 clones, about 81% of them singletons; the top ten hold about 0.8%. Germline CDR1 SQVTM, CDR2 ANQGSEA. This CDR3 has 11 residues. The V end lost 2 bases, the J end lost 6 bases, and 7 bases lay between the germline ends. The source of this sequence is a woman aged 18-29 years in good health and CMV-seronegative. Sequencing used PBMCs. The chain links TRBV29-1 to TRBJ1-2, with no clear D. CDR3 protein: CSVENGDGYTF. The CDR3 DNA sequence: TGCAGCGTTGAAAACGGGGATGGCTACACCTTC.